This T cell receptor beta chain is drawn from a study of cytomegalovirus exposure and HLA in healthy donors. In its sample, this clone was seen once. Germline CDR1 and CDR2: KGHSH and LQKENI. V lost 6 bases and J lost 10, with 10 bases in between. The CDR3 contains 11 residues. Clones were read by immunoSEQ multiplex PCR, and TCRdb kept only the in-frame ones, dropping some. The sample carries hundreds of thousands of clones, 70% to 90% recorded once. V usage is TRBV18 and J usage is TRBJ2-1, with D unclear. Specimen: PBMCs. This TCR was recovered from a woman aged 18 to 35 in good health and CMV-seronegative. CDR3: CASSLDGEQFF. For the CDR3, the DNA is TGTGCCAGCTCCCTCGACGGGGAGCAGTTCTTC.